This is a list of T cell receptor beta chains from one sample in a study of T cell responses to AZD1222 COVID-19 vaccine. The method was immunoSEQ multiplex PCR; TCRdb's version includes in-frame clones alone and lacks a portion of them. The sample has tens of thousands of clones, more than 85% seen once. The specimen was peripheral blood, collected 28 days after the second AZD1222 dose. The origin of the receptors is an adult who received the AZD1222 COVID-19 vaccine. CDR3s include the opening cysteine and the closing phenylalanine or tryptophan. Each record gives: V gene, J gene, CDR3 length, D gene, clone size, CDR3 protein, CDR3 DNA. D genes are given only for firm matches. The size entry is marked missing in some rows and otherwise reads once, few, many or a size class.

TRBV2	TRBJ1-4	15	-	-	CASSEEGTGNEKLFF	TGTGCCAGCAGTGAAGAGGGAACGGGAAACGAAAAACTGTTTTTT
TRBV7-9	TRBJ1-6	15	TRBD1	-	CASSLEGAFRSPLHF	TGTGCCAGCAGCTTAGAGGGGGCTTTTCGGTCACCCCTCCACTTT
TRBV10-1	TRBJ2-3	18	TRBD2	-	CASSEIRGGPPSRDTQYF	TGCGCCAGCAGTGAAATTCGGGGGGGGCCCCCTAGCCGGGATACGCAGTATTTT
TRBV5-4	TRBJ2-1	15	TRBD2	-	CASSLASGGFNEQFF	TGTGCCAGCAGCTTGGCTAGCGGGGGCTTCAATGAGCAGTTCTTC
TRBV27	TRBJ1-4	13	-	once	CASSFSGFEKLFF	TGTGCCAGCAGTTTCTCAGGGTTCGAAAAACTGTTTTTT
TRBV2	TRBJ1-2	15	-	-	CASSVSSRNTGGYTF	TGTGCCAGCAGTGTTAGCAGCCGGAACACCGGAGGCTACACCTTC
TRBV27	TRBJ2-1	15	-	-	CASSLAENAYNEQFF	TGTGCCAGCAGTTTAGCGGAGAATGCGTACAATGAGCAGTTCTTC
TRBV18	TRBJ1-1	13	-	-	CASSREGDTEAFF	TGTGCCAGCTCCCGTGAGGGAGACACTGAAGCTTTCTTT
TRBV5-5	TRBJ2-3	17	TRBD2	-	CASSHGGTSASRDTQYF	TGTGCCAGCAGCCACGGGGGAACTAGCGCATCACGAGATACGCAGTATTTT
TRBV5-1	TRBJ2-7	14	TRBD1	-	CASSKGDRTNEQYF	TGCGCCAGCAGCAAGGGGGACAGAACCAACGAGCAGTACTTC
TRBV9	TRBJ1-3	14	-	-	CASSMGDFENTIYF	TGTGCCAGCAGCATGGGGGATTTTGAAAACACCATATATTTT
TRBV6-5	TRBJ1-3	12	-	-	CASNTQGNTIYF	TGTGCCAGCAACACCCAGGGAAACACCATATATTTT
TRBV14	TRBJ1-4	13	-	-	CANTLATNEKLFF	TGTGCCAACACCCTAGCAACTAATGAAAAACTGTTTTTT
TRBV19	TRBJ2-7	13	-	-	CASSTQVSGEQYF	TGTGCCAGTAGTACACAGGTTTCTGGCGAGCAGTACTTC
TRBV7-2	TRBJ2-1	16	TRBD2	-	CASSLTTRGAYNEQFF	TGTGCCAGCAGCTTAACCACGCGGGGGGCCTACAATGAGCAGTTCTTC
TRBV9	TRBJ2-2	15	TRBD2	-	CASSVGLEYPGELFF	TGTGCCAGCAGCGTCGGACTAGAGTACCCCGGGGAGCTGTTTTTT
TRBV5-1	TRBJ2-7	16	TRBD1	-	CASSPGAGGSSYEQYF	TGCGCCAGCAGCCCGGGGGCAGGGGGCAGCTCCTACGAGCAGTACTTC
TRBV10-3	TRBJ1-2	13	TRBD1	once	CAISVGQNYGYTF	TGTGCCATCAGTGTGGGACAGAACTATGGCTACACCTTC
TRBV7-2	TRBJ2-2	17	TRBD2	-	CASIPPVGGVGTGELFF	TGTGCCAGCATCCCCCCGGTGGGGGGGGTTGGGACCGGGGAGCTGTTTTTT
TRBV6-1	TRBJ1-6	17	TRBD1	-	CASSEGSWSGGFSPLHF	TGTGCCAGCAGTGAAGGCAGCTGGTCAGGGGGTTTTTCACCCCTCCACTTT
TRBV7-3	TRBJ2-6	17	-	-	CASSPQAGLAGANVLTF	TGTGCCAGCAGCCCGCAGGCGGGGCTGGCTGGGGCCAACGTCCTGACTTTC
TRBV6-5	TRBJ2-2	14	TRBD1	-	CAIRDRGFTGELFF	TGTGCCATCCGGGACAGGGGGTTTACCGGGGAGCTGTTTTTT
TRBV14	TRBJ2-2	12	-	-	CASSLYTGELFF	TGTGCCAGCAGCCTCTACACCGGGGAGCTGTTTTTT
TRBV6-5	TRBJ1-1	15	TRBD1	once	CASRERDRVATEAFF	TGTGCCAGCAGAGAGAGGGACAGGGTTGCGACTGAAGCTTTCTTT
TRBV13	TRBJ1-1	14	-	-	CASSPGRSTPEAFF	TGTGCCAGCTCCCCCGGGAGGAGTACCCCTGAAGCTTTCTTT
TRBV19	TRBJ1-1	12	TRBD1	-	CASTTGGTEAFF	TGTGCCAGTACAACAGGGGGGACTGAAGCTTTCTTT
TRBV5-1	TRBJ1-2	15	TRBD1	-	CASSSTGAANYGYTF	TGCGCCAGCAGCTCTACAGGGGCGGCAAACTATGGCTACACCTTC
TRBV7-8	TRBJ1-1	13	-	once	CASSLTENTEAFF	TGTGCCAGCAGCTTAACAGAGAACACTGAAGCTTTCTTT
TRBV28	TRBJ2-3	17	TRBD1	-	CASSPIPTGQHTDTQYF	TGTGCCAGCAGTCCCATCCCAACGGGACAGCACACAGATACGCAGTATTTT
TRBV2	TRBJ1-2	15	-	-	CASRDLGRKEYGYTF	TGTGCCAGCAGAGATCTCGGACGGAAGGAGTATGGCTACACCTTC
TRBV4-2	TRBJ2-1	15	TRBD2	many	CASSQERGTGYEQFF	TGTGCCAGCAGCCAAGAGCGGGGGACTGGGTATGAGCAGTTCTTC
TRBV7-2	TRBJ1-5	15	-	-	CASRVQGGGNQPQHF	TGTGCCAGCAGGGTACAGGGCGGCGGCAATCAGCCCCAGCATTTT